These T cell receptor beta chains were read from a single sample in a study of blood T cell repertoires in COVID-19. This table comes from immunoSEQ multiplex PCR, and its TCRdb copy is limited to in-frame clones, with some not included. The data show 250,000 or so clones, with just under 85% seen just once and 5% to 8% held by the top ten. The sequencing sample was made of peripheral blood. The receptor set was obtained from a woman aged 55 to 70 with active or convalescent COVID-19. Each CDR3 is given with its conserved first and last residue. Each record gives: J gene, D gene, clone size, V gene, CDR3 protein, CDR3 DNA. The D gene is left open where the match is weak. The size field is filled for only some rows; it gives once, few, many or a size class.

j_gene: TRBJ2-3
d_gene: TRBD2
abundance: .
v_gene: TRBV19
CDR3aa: CASSMPRPSGTSDTDTQYF
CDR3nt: TGTGCCAGTAGTATGCCCCGACCCTCCGGGACTAGCGACACAGATACGCAGTATTTT

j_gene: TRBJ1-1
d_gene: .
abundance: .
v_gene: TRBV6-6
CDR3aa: CASSLVIATEAFF
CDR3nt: TGTGCCAGCAGTCTTGTTATAGCAACTGAAGCTTTCTTT

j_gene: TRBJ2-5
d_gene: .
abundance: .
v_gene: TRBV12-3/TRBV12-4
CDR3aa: CASSGQTQETQYF
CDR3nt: TGTGCCAGCAGCGGACAGACTCAAGAGACCCAGTACTTC

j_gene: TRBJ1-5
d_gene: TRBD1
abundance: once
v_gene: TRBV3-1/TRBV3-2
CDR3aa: CASSHSDRGLQPQHF
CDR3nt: TGTGCCAGCAGCCACTCGGACAGGGGGCTACAGCCCCAGCATTTT

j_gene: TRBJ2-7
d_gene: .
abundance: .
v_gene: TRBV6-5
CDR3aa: CASSHRVGGSYEQYF
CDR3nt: TGTGCCAGCAGCCACAGGGTAGGAGGCTCCTACGAGCAGTACTTC

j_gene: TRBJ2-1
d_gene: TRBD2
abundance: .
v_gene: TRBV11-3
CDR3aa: CASSLRTSGRGEQFF
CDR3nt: TGTGCCAGCAGCTTGCGAACTAGCGGGAGGGGTGAGCAGTTCTTC

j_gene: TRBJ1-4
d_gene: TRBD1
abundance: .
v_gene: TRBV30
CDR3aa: CALKVGQGVRTNEKLFF
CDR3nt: TGTGCCTTAAAGGTGGGACAGGGGGTTAGGACTAATGAAAAACTGTTTTTT

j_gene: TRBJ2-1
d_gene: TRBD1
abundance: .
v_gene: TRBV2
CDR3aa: CASVPGTAYNEQFF
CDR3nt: TGTGCCAGCGTTCCCGGGACAGCCTACAATGAGCAGTTCTTC

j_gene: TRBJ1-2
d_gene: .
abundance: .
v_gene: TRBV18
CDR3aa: CASSPDSFYGYTF
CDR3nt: TGTGCCAGCTCCCCGGACAGTTTCTATGGCTACACCTTC

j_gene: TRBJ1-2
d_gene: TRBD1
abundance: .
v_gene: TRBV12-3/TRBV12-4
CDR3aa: CASSLDRGYGYTF
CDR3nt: TGTGCCAGCAGTTTGGACAGGGGGTACGGCTACACCTTC

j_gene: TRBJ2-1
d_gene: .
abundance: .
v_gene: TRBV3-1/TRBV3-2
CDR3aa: CASSQQNEQFF
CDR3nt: TGTGCCAGCAGCCAGCAGAATGAGCAGTTCTTC